This T cell receptor (beta chain) was identified during a study of CD8+ T cells in alopecia areata (dated by TCRdb to about 2018). With respect to the entire study: Female C3H/HeJ recipients, roughly 7-11 weeks old, were grafted with skin from C3H/HeJ donors with spontaneous alopecia (roughly 6-13 months old). In both human patients and the C3H/HeJ mouse model, the study applied high-throughput TCRbeta sequencing to look at T cell clonal expansion in alopecia areata. Human TCRbeta sequencing covered scalp tissue and sorted CD4+ and CD8+ peripheral blood T cells from patchy and totalis/universalis alopecia areata patients and healthy controls. Scalp clonality was compared among normal scalp (n=4), patchy alopecia areata scalp (n=8), and alopecia totalis/universalis scalp (n=8). The RNA source kit depended on sample type: the PAXgene miRNA kit for fixed scalp, the miRNeasy kit for PBMCs, and the RNeasy kit for mouse skin. immunoSEQ multiplex PCR using 35 Vbeta forward primers and 13 Jbeta reverse primers was used to amplify TCRbeta CDR3 regions. Summary of the overall study and its limitations: Lesional scalp, especially in alopecia totalis/universalis, showed higher clonality and more expanded CD8+ clones than normal scalp, suggesting antigenic drive. Shared TCR sequences between patients were less evident than in mice, which may be partly attributable to HLA diversity in the patient population. Unlike mouse skin, which is dominated by gammadelta T cells, normal human skin has resident alphabeta T cells that are also sequenced, and this complicates analysis of the scalp TCR repertoire.

Pooled mouse cutaneous lymph node cells were stained for CD4, CD8alpha, NKG2D, NKG2ACE and other markers and were then sorted on a BD Influx. From the cysteine up to the phenylalanine, the CDR3 has a length of 15 residues. The DNA covers only part of the CDR3, 33 bases in frame from base 1. Relative to germline, V is 2 bases shorter and J is 0 bases shorter, with 11 bases between their ends. CDR1 is given as NSHNY and CDR2 as SYGAGN, both from the germline V gene. Receptor amplification or capture employed the immunoSEQ multiplex PCR assay. For TCR sequencing, RNA was extracted from every sample and reverse transcribed into cDNA to serve as template. First-strand cDNA was synthesized with SuperScript III using a 2:1 mix of oligo-dT and random hexamers. A synthetic immune receptor repertoire was used to measure amplification bias, and any remaining bias was corrected computationally. Libraries were sequenced on Illumina HiSeq with 60 bp reads covering the CDR3, read from J toward V. The authors' analysis ran thus. After raw reads were preprocessed to remove errors, the CDR3 was defined following IMGT conventions as running from the conserved cysteine to phenylalanine. To get clonality, Shannon entropy was normalized by log2 of the number of productive unique TCRs and the result was subtracted from 1. Whether each scalp clone was CD4 or CD8 was inferred by checking scalp TCRbeta sequences against the CD4 and CD8 repertoires from sorted blood. The table was pulled from immuneACCESS by TCRdb, which kept in-frame rearrangements only. Such tables lose some clones; where checked, under half of the loss comes from unresolved V genes, and the rest has no known cause. V and J calls and clone size follow that table, whereas D and trimming were derived from the DNA. The sample records under 350,000 clones, none occurring a single time. 1.2% of the sample rests with the top ten.

This clone was detected a few times. Its target antigen remains unknown. For this receptor, the gene names and germline sequences are taken from the mouse. Read coverage stops 4 residues before the CDR3 terminus; the germline J gene supplies the remainder. Recombination connected TRBV13-1 to TRBJ1-1, with a tentative D gene TRBD1 over 6 matching bases. The sample comprised CD4+ T cells sorted from a lymph node. This clonotype was sampled from a C3H/HeJ mouse with alopecia areata. The strain carries MHC haplotype H2-k. The CDR3 loop reads CASSEEGGSNTEVFF. The CDR3 DNA, read in part, is TGTGCCAGCAGTGAGGAGGGGGGGTCAAACACA.